The 4 T cell receptor beta chains given below trace back to one sample, sequenced in a study of CD8+CD57+ T cells in acquired aplastic anemia. Profiling of TCR beta VDJ combinations and CDR3 sequences used genomic DNA as template. TCRdb redid the calling of the reads with MiXCR, one entry per CDR3 protein. The data contain approximately 190,000 distinct CDR3 sequences, 55% to 70% of them singletons. The sample consisted of sorted CD4+, CD8+, or CD8+CD57+ T cells (not recorded which) from PBMCs. These receptors were obtained from a human donor with severe aplastic anemia or a healthy control (not recorded which).

This clonotype was counted between two and nine times. The V gene is TRBV19, the J gene TRBJ2-7; maybe TRBD1 (6 bases). Trimming pared 1 base from V and 1 base from J, leaving 8 bases between. Germline V lookup: CDR1 LNHDA, CDR2 SQIVND (reference sequence). This CDR3 is 14 amino acids long. CDR3 DNA: TGTGCCAGTAGTATAGCAGGGGCTTCCTACGAGCAGTACTTC. Residues: CASSIAGASYEQYF.

This rearrangement joins TRBV7-8 to TRBJ1-2; a possible D gene is TRBD1 (6 bases). CDR3 length: 14 residues. Trimming shortened V by 4 bases and J by 8 bases, and 17 bases separated the two germline ends. Germline CDR1 is SGHVS and CDR2 is FQNEAQ. Here the CDR3 DNA reads TGTGCCAGCAGCTCCCTCGGGGGGGCGGGCGGCTACACCTTC. Its protein product is CASSSLGGAGGYTF.

The chain links TRBV7-9 to TRBJ1-2, with TRBD1 matching over 10 bases. V lost 7 bases and J lost 8; bases outside the gene matches: 13. Germline V gives CDR1 SEHNR, CDR2 FQNEAQ (reference sequence). The CDR3 has 15 amino acids. The CDR3 spells CASTFERDRGAGYTF. The CDR3 DNA is TGTGCCAGCACCTTCGAACGGGACAGGGGCGCAGGCTACACCTTC. The full variable domain, completed using reference TRBV7-9 and TRBJ1-2, is DTGVSQNPRHKITKRGQNVTFRCDPISEHNRLYWYRQTLGQGPEFLTYFQNEAQLEKSRLLSDRFSAERPKGSFSTLEIQRTEQGDSAMYLCASTFERDRGAGYTFGSGTRLTVV.

The chain links TRBV24-1 to TRBJ2-3; D is unclear. The length of the CDR3 is 15 residues. The germline CDR1 and CDR2 sequences are KGHDR and SFDVKD. V was trimmed by 1 base and J by 6 bases, leaving 13 bases between them. The CDR3 here is CATSDLYVAWDTQYF. For the CDR3, the DNA is TGTGCCACCAGTGATTTATACGTTGCCTGGGATACGCAGTATTTT.